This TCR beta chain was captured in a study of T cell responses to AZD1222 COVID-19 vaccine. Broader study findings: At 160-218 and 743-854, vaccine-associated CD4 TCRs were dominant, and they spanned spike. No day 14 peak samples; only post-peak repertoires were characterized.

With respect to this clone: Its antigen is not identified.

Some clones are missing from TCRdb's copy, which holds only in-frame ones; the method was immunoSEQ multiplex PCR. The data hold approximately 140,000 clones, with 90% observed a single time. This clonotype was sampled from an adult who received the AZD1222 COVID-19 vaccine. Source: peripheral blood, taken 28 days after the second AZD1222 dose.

CDR3 DNA sequence: TGTGCCAGCAGCTACGAGGCGGGAGCGTGGAATGAGCAGTTCTTC. This codes for CASSYEAGAWNEQFF. The chain joins TRBV6-5 to TRBJ2-1; 7 nucleotides align to TRBD2. CDR1 and CDR2 from the germline V gene are MNHEY and SVGAGI. Trimming took 6 bases from V and 7 from J; bases not matched to a gene: 12. The CDR3 is 15 residues long.